Following are 11 T cell receptor beta chains from one sample sequenced in a study of T cell responses to AZD1222 COVID-19 vaccine. The method was immunoSEQ multiplex PCR; TCRdb's version includes in-frame clones alone and lacks a portion of them. The sample includes around 110,000 clones, roughly nine tenths of them seen just once. The sequencing used peripheral blood, collected on day 0 of AZD1222 vaccination. The receptors shown here come from an adult in good health.

The V and J genes are TRBV29-1 and TRBJ2-1, with 11 bases aligning to TRBD2. Germline V gene sequence: CDR1 SQVTM, CDR2 ANQGSEA. This CDR3 is built from 13 residues. V shed 7 bases, J shed 4 bases, and the junction held 3 bases outside the gene matches. In nucleotides, the CDR3 is TGCAGCGCCGGGACTAGCGGATACAATGAGCAGTTCTTC. It codes for CSAGTSGYNEQFF.

The rearrangement joins TRBV6-5 to TRBJ2-3, with a tentative D call TRBD1 (6 bases). CDR1 MNHEY and CDR2 SVGAGI come from the germline V gene. Between the trimmed V and J ends, which lost 2 bases and 0 bases, there was a span of 6 bases. The CDR3 is made up of 14 amino acids. For the CDR3, the DNA is TGTGCCAGCAGTTACACAGGGAGCACAGATACGCAGTATTTT. Encoded protein: CASSYTGSTDTQYF.

This clone was detected once. Other DNA sequences in this sample translate to the same CDR3. This rearrangement joins TRBV14 to TRBJ1-2; 8 bases fit TRBD1. Germline V gives CDR1 SGHDN, CDR2 FVKESK. V dropped 5 bases and J dropped 4; count of bases not matched to a gene: 3. This CDR3 has 13 residues. The CDR3 DNA follows: TGTGCCAGCAGCGACAGGGGAAGCTATGGCTACACCTTC. Translation: CASSDRGSYGYTF.

The V and J genes are TRBV28 and TRBJ1-6, with a possible D match to TRBD1 (5 bases). Germline V gene sequence: CDR1 MDHEN, CDR2 SYDVKM. V was pared by 2 bases and J by 13 bases, with 12 bases between. The CDR3 is made up of 13 amino acids. CDR3 coding DNA: TGTGCCAGCAGTTTAAGGGGTACTGCTCCCCTCCACTTT. Its translation is CASSLRGTAPLHF.

Only a few counts were recorded for this clone. V is TRBV27 and J is TRBJ1-1, with D perhaps TRBD1 (6 bases). V shed 9 bases and J shed 11 bases, with 25 bases lying between them. CDR3 length: 14 residues. CDR1 and CDR2 from the germline V gene are MNHEY and SMNVEV (reference sequence). This chain's CDR3 is CASRDISPDTGAFF. CDR3 nucleotide sequence: TGTGCCAGTCGGGACATTTCCCCGGACACGGGGGCTTTCTTT.

CDR3 DNA: TGTGCCAGCAGCCAACTCTATGGCTACACCTTC. Translation gives CASSQLYGYTF. The V call is TRBV28, the J call TRBJ1-2; unclear D gene. V lost 6 bases, J lost 4 bases, and 6 bases lay in between. The CDR3 runs 11 residues. CDR1 is MDHEN, CDR2 SYDVKM, per germline.

V gene TRBV12-3 or TRBV12-4 combines with J gene TRBJ2-7; D gene ambiguous. The CDR3 consists of 12 residues. V gave up 3 bases and J gave up 6 bases, with 9 bases separating them. CDR3 coding DNA: TGTGCCAGCAGTTTTAGAGAGATCGAGCAGTACTTC. Residues: CASSFREIEQYF.

V is TRBV11-2 and J is TRBJ1-1; D ambiguous. Germline values: CDR1 SGHAT, CDR2 FQNNGV. The CDR3 spans 16 residues. Trimming pared 3 bases from V and 2 bases from J, leaving 16 bases between. DNA for the CDR3: TGTGCCAGCAGCTTGAGATTTGGGGAGACAAACACTGAAGCTTTCTTT. It codes for CASSLRFGETNTEAFF.

Here the CDR3 reads CASSEGPLGSNQPQHF. In nucleotides, the CDR3 is TGTGCCAGCAGTGAAGGGCCCCTGGGTAGCAATCAGCCCCAGCATTTT. The rearrangement joins TRBV6-1 to TRBJ1-5, with D uncertain. The CDR3 totals 16 residues. CDR1 is MNHNS and CDR2 is SASEGT in the germline V gene. Trimming removed 1 base from V and 0 bases from J, with 10 bases in between.

The rearrangement joins TRBV27 to TRBJ2-1; the D gene is possibly TRBD2 (6 bases). Germline-derived CDR1 and CDR2 are MNHEY and SMNVEV (reference sequence). There are 15 residues in the CDR3. The V and J ends lost 5 bases and 0 bases respectively, with 11 bases between them. Here the CDR3 reads CASSVGTYSYNEQFF. As DNA, the CDR3 is TGTGCCAGCAGTGTCGGGACTTACTCCTACAATGAGCAGTTCTTC.

This clone appeared a single time. The chain recombines TRBV28 with TRBJ1-4, with 9 bases aligning to TRBD1. V lost 4 bases, J lost 8 bases, and 8 bases stayed unmatched. The CDR3 is 15 residues long. CDR1 and CDR2 from the germline V gene are MDHEN and SYDVKM. The CDR3, as DNA: TGTGCCAGCAGTTCACCGGGACAGGGTTACGAAAAACTGTTTTTT. Amino acids: CASSSPGQGYEKLFF.